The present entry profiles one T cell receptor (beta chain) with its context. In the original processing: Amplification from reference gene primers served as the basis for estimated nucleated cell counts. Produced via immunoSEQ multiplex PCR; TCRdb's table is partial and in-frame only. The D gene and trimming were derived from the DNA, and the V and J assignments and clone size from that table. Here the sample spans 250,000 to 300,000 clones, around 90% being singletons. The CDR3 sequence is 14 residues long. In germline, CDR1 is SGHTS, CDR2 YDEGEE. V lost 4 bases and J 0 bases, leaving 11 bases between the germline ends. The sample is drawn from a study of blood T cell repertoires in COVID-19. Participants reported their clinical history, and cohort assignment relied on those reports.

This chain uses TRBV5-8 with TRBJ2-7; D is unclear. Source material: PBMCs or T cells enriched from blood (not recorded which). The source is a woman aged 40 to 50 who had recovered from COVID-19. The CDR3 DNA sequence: TGTGCCAGCAGCGCACCAGGTGGCTCCTACGAGCAGTACTTC. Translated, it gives CASSAPGGSYEQYF.